This T cell receptor (beta chain) originates from a study of OX40 agonist ivuxolimab in advanced cancers. Study at large: The study gave patients intravenous ivuxolimab at 0.01 to 10 mg/kg every 2 weeks. Study results and limitations: It was also the case that some nonresponders had low normalized T-cell clonal expansion. Expanded clones were, on average, more numerous in CD8+ T cells than in CD4+.

Concerning this clone: Its antigen is as yet unknown.

Researchers took blood at baseline, on cycle 4 day 1, and on cycle 7 day 1. Here immunoSEQ multiplex PCR was the method, and the copy in TCRdb shows in-frame clones only, minus some. The sample carries over 40,000 clones, 85% recorded once. CDR1 and CDR2 (germline): SGHNT, YENEEA. The length of the CDR3 is 15 residues. V trimming: 8 bases; J trimming: 2 bases; junction bases outside the gene matches: 12. The chain has TRBV11-3 and TRBJ2-7, with 7 bases identical to TRBD1. Here the sequenced sample was CD4+ or CD8+ T cells sorted from blood, taken in a trial of the OX40 agonist ivuxolimab. The receptor comes from an adult with an advanced solid tumor such as melanoma, head and neck, liver or kidney cancer. CDR3 in amino acids: CASRTNRGRAYEQYF. CDR3 nucleotide sequence: TGTGCCAGCCGCACCAACAGGGGAAGGGCCTACGAGCAGTACTTC.